The rows below give T cell receptor beta chains drawn from one sample of a study of CXCR3-negative and CXCR3-positive naive CD8 T cells. TCRdb re-analyzed the 5' RACE reads; it lists each CDR3 protein once, without DNA. The table lists tens of thousands of distinct CDR3 sequences. The sequencing input was memory CD8+ T cells from blood. These TCRs come from a human donor in good health. Some clones in this sample may be carry-over from other donors' samples. CDR3s include the opening cysteine and the closing phenylalanine or tryptophan. For some rows the clone size is stated as once, few or many, or as a class when expanded; others skip it.

v_call	j_call	clone_size	cdr3_aa
TRBV20-1	TRBJ2-7	.	CSTGTTSYEQYF
TRBV7-2	TRBJ2-7	.	CASSSPWTSGGAAGYEQYF
TRBV5-1	TRBJ2-2	.	CASSLVLGELFF
TRBV6-2/TRBV6-3	TRBJ1-1	.	CASTEENLMNTEAFF
TRBV4-1	TRBJ1-1	.	CASSQEIPLTRTGEAFF
TRBV28	TRBJ2-3	.	CASSLSPGTDTQYF
TRBV6-4	TRBJ2-2	.	CASSPLSGTGELFF
TRBV29-1	TRBJ1-1	.	CSVTRMNTEAFF
TRBV6-4	TRBJ2-3	.	CASMAEFWADTQYF
TRBV3-1	TRBJ1-3	.	CASSQDPGRNTIYF
TRBV29-1	TRBJ2-1	.	CSVGRGSYNEQFF
TRBV6-1	TRBJ2-5	.	CASSEDPGEQETQYF
TRBV7-9	TRBJ1-5	.	CASSDSYSNQPQHF
TRBV9	TRBJ2-2	.	CASTGFTGELFF
TRBV7-9	TRBJ2-5	.	CATQSGLAGGLRETQYF
TRBV20-1	TRBJ2-5	.	CSARDGGEMETQYF
TRBV25-1	TRBJ2-4	.	CASSDYKILAKNIQYF
TRBV19	TRBJ2-7	.	CASSQVQGTYEQYF
TRBV29-1	TRBJ2-1	.	CSVDGQASSYNEQFF
TRBV27	TRBJ1-1	.	CASSYLTGGSTEAFF
TRBV28	TRBJ2-1	.	CASTKRGTGGTGNKGNEQFF
TRBV20-1	TRBJ1-1	medium-sized	CSARDKVTEAFF
TRBV29-1	TRBJ2-7	.	CSVELGSYEQYF
TRBV7-2	TRBJ2-7	.	CASSQIAGGGYEQYF
TRBV7-3	TRBJ2-7	medium-sized	CASSSLSGPYEQYF
TRBV6-2/TRBV6-3	TRBJ2-2	.	CASRTTGSPGELFF
TRBV21-1	TRBJ2-1	medium-sized	CASSKGPRESSYNEQFF
TRBV18	TRBJ2-7	.	CASSPPSSNEQYF
TRBV7-9	TRBJ2-7	.	CASSQGRAPEQYF
TRBV7-9	TRBJ1-1	large	CASSSTSLNTEAFF
TRBV5-6	TRBJ2-7	medium-sized	CASSLIWGAEYEQYF
TRBV4-2	TRBJ2-1	.	CASSQVSGGANEQFF
TRBV6-2/TRBV6-3	TRBJ2-7	.	CASSHGTSSYEQYF
TRBV29-1	TRBJ2-7	.	CSVRPSSTYEQYF
TRBV6-4	TRBJ2-3	.	CASSFRDRETDTQYF
TRBV29-1	TRBJ2-1	.	CSVVSGTYNEQFF
TRBV7-9	TRBJ2-1	.	CASSSLAGANNEQFF
TRBV27	TRBJ2-7	.	CASSPAWGYEQYF
TRBV2	TRBJ2-2	.	CASSFGLAGNTGELFF
TRBV11-2	TRBJ2-2	.	CASSSGLAGARYTGELFF
TRBV7-9	TRBJ1-1	.	CASSLPVGQNTEAFF
TRBV30	TRBJ1-1	.	CAWSPSENLEAFF
TRBV29-1	TRBJ2-7	.	CSVEGQSYEQYF
TRBV6-6	TRBJ2-7	.	CASTQASDSYEQYF
TRBV20-1	TRBJ1-6	.	CSARDLLEGPNSPLHF